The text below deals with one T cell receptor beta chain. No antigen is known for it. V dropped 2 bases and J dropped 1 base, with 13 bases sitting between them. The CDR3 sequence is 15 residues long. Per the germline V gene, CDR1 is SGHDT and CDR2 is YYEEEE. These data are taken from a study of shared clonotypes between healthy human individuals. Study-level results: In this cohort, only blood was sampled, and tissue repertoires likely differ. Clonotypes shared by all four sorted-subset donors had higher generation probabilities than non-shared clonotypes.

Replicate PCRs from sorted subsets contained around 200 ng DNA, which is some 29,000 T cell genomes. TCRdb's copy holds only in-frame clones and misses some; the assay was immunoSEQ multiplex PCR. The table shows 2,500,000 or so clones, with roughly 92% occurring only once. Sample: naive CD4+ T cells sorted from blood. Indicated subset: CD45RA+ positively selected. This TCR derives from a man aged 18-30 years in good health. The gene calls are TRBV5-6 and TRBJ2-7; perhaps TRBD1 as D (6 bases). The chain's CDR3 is CASSFDTGLSYEQYF. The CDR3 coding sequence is TGTGCCAGCAGCTTCGATACAGGGCTTTCCTACGAGCAGTACTTC.